These T cell receptor beta chains were read from a single sample in a study of CD8+ T cells in alopecia areata. Sequencing was performed with immunoSEQ multiplex PCR; in TCRdb, only in-frame clones are kept and a portion is missing. Here the sample spans around 70,000 clones, 25% to 30% being singletons. The specimen was CD8+ T cells sorted from blood, collected at week 4, from a patient treated with tofacitinib. All receptors come from a human donor with alopecia areata. Both conserved end residues are part of each CDR3. D genes are given only for firm matches. Some rows mark clone size as missing; the rest say once, few, many or name a class of expanded clone.

few,TRBJ2-1,.,TRBV29-1,TGCAGCGTTGAAGACCTCTTCTTC,CSVEDLFF
few,TRBJ2-1,TRBD2,TRBV13,TGTGCCAGCAGCTTAGCGGGACTAGCTAGAAATGAGCAGTTCTTC,CASSLAGLARNEQFF
few,TRBJ2-1,.,TRBV7-9,TGTGCCAGCAGCTTAGCTAGCGCACTATACAATGAGCAGTTCTTC,CASSLASALYNEQFF
few,TRBJ2-7,TRBD1,TRBV29-1,TGCAGCGTCCAGGGACAGACCTACGAGCAGTACTTC,CSVQGQTYEQYF
.,TRBJ1-5,TRBD1,TRBV7-6,TGTGCCAGCAGCTTACGAGGGGGCAGCCAGCCCCAGCATTTT,CASSLRGGSQPQHF
.,TRBJ2-1,.,TRBV28,TGTGCCAGCAGTTTCCAGGTGCGCAATGAGCAGTTCTTC,CASSFQVRNEQFF
.,TRBJ2-1,.,TRBV30,TGTGCCTGGAGTGCCCAATCCGGCCTTTCGGATGAGCAGTTCTTC,CAWSAQSGLSDEQFF
.,TRBJ2-7,TRBD2,TRBV5-1,TGCGCCAGCAGCTTGGGACTAGCGGGAGACGAGCAGTACTTC,CASSLGLAGDEQYF
few,TRBJ2-1,.,TRBV7-2,TGTGCCAGCAGCCCGCCCGGGTTTAATGAGCAGTTCTTC,CASSPPGFNEQFF
.,TRBJ2-1,TRBD1,TRBV9,TGTGCCAGCAGCGTACGGTTGGGGGGACAGGGGCGGTTTGAGCAGTTCTTC,CASSVRLGGQGRFEQFF
.,TRBJ2-7,.,TRBV7-9,TGTGCCAGCAGCTCATCTAGCGTAAGCTACGAGCAGTACTTC,CASSSSSVSYEQYF
few,TRBJ2-5,TRBD1,TRBV30,TGTGCCTGGAGTGGCACAGGGGCCTTTACTGAGACCCAGTACTTC,CAWSGTGAFTETQYF
few,TRBJ2-7,.,TRBV29-1,TGCAGCGTTGCGGGGGGCCCCTCTTACGAGCAGTACTTC,CSVAGGPSYEQYF
few,TRBJ2-2,.,TRBV25-1,TGTGCCAGCAGTGGTCGTGGGGAGCTGTTTTTT,CASSGRGELFF
.,TRBJ2-2,.,TRBV7-9,TGTGCCAGCAGCTTGTCGGGGACCGGGGAGCTGTTTTTT,CASSLSGTGELFF
.,TRBJ2-1,.,TRBV7-9,TGTGCCAGCATCGGAGTGGGCCGCGGGTACAATGAGCAGTTCTTC,CASIGVGRGYNEQFF
few,TRBJ2-7,TRBD1,TRBV30,TGTGCCTGGAATGATCGACAGGGGCGCTCCTACGAGCAGTACTTC,CAWNDRQGRSYEQYF
.,TRBJ2-6,.,TRBV27,TGTGCCAGCAGTTCAGTGGACACAGGCCCCGGGGCCAACGTCCTGACTTTC,CASSSVDTGPGANVLTF
few,TRBJ2-5,TRBD2,TRBV28,TGTGCCAGCAGTTTCGGGACTAGCGGACACTTCCAAGAGACCCAGTACTTC,CASSFGTSGHFQETQYF
.,TRBJ1-1,.,TRBV7-9,TGTGCCAGCAGCTATACCTCCACTGAAGCTTTCTTT,CASSYTSTEAFF
few,TRBJ2-7,.,TRBV9,TGTGCCAGCAGCGAGACTGGTCTATCCTACGAGCAGTACTTC,CASSETGLSYEQYF
few,TRBJ2-7,TRBD2,TRBV9,TGTGCCAGCAGCCGTAGGGGAGGGCTAGGAGACTACGAGCAGTACTTC,CASSRRGGLGDYEQYF
.,TRBJ2-3,.,TRBV29-1,TGCAGCGTTGTCTTCCTTGGGGACAGCACAGATACGCAGTATTTT,CSVVFLGDSTDTQYF
.,TRBJ1-2,.,TRBV14,TGTGCCAGCAGCAAAGCACGGGTTAACTATGGCTACACCTTC,CASSKARVNYGYTF
.,TRBJ2-1,.,TRBV30,TGTGCCTGGAGTGTGGGAAACGTGCAGTTCTTC,CAWSVGNVQFF
.,TRBJ2-3,.,TRBV9,TGTGCCAGCAGCGAACAAACTAGCACAGATACGCAGTATTTT,CASSEQTSTDTQYF
.,TRBJ1-2,TRBD1,TRBV13,TGTGCCAGCAGCTTAGGCACAGGGGCTAACTATGGCTACACCTTC,CASSLGTGANYGYTF
.,TRBJ2-1,.,TRBV5-1,TGCGCCAGCAGCCACAGGACGGGCTCCTACAATGAGCAGTTCTTC,CASSHRTGSYNEQFF
few,TRBJ1-1,.,TRBV15,TGTGCCACGGCCCCAGGCCCCATTCACACTGAAGCTTTCTTT,CATAPGPIHTEAFF
.,TRBJ2-5,.,TRBV7-2,TGTGCCAGCAGCCCGAGCAGTCTAGACCAAGAGACCCAGTACTTC,CASSPSSLDQETQYF
.,TRBJ2-5,.,TRBV6-6,TGTGCCAGCAGCCCTTGGGTTAGCGGAGAGACCCAGTACTTC,CASSPWVSGETQYF
.,TRBJ1-1,.,TRBV25-1,TGTGCCACCCACGAGGGGGCTGAAGCTTTCTTT,CATHEGAEAFF
.,TRBJ1-3,.,TRBV7-2,TGTGCCAGCAGCTTCAGGAACACCATATATTTT,CASSFRNTIYF
.,TRBJ1-1,.,TRBV5-1,TGCGCCAGCAGCCTAGGTGGTGTAGCTTTCTTT,CASSLGGVAFF
.,TRBJ2-7,TRBD1,TRBV7-8,TGTGCCAGCAGTTTCCCCGGACAGGGCCTCTACGAGCAGTACTTC,CASSFPGQGLYEQYF
.,TRBJ2-6,.,TRBV30,TGTGCCGGAAGATCTGGGGCCAACGTCCTGACTTTC,CAGRSGANVLTF
few,TRBJ2-7,TRBD1,TRBV5-1,TGCGCCAGCGGATCGGGACAGGGCTTTTACGAGCAGTACTTC,CASGSGQGFYEQYF
.,TRBJ2-7,.,TRBV5-1,TGCGCCAGCAGCTTGAGTGATGGCTACGAGCAGTACTTC,CASSLSDGYEQYF
.,TRBJ1-1,.,TRBV27,TGTGCCAGCAGCCCGCTAGGGGCCGGGGACACTGAAGCTTTCTTT,CASSPLGAGDTEAFF
.,TRBJ1-2,.,TRBV15,TGTGCCACCAGCTCGGGGGCGTATGGCTACACCTTC,CATSSGAYGYTF
.,TRBJ2-1,.,TRBV7-9,TGTGCCAGCAGCTTAGGCCCGCATGAGCAGTTCTTC,CASSLGPHEQFF
few,TRBJ2-7,.,TRBV6-6,TGTGCCAGCAGTGGCGTCGACAGACTCCACGAGCAGTACTTC,CASSGVDRLHEQYF
few,TRBJ1-4,TRBD1,TRBV5-4,TGCGCCAGCAGCCAAGTAGGGGGCCGGCGCGAAAAACTGTTTTTT,CASSQVGGRREKLFF
.,TRBJ2-5,TRBD2,TRBV29-1,TGCAGCGTTGACATCCCAACGGGGGGAGAGACCCAGTACTTC,CSVDIPTGGETQYF